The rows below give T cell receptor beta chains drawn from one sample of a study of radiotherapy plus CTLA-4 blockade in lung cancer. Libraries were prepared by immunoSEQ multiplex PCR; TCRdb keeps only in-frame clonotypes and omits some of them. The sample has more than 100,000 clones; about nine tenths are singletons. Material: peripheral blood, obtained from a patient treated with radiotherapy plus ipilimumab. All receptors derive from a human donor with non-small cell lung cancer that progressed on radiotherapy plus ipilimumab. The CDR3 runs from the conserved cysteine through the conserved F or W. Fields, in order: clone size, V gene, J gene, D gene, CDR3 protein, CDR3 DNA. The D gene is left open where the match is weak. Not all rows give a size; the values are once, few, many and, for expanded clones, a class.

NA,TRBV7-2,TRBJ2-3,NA,CASSILANTQYF,TGTGCCAGCAGTATATTGGCCAATACGCAGTATTTT
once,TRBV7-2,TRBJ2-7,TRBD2,CASSSSGKGLHEQYF,TGTGCCAGCAGCTCTAGCGGGAAAGGTCTTCACGAGCAGTACTTC
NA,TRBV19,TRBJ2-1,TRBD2,CASNRGGLSYNEQFF,TGTGCCTCAAACCGGGGGGGACTGTCCTACAATGAGCAGTTCTTC
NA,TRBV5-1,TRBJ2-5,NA,CASSGYQETQYF,TGCGCCAGCAGCGGGTACCAAGAGACCCAGTACTTC
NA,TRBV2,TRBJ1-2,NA,CASSARGGDDGYTF,TGTGCCAGCAGCGCAAGGGGAGGGGACGATGGCTACACCTTC
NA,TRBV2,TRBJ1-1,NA,CASSERGAAEAFF,TGTGCCAGCAGTGAAAGAGGGGCGGCTGAAGCTTTCTTT
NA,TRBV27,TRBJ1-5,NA,CASSPRRASYQPQHF,TGTGCCAGCAGCCCCCGCAGGGCCTCTTATCAGCCCCAGCATTTT
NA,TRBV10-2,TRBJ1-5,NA,CASSESGGQPQHF,TGCGCCAGCAGTGAGTCGGGCGGTCAGCCCCAGCATTTT
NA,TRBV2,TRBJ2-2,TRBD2,CASTSGLMSGELFF,TGTGCCAGCACTAGCGGGCTAATGAGCGGGGAGCTGTTTTTT
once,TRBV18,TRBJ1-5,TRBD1,CASSHQDRGRNQPQHF,TGTGCCAGCTCCCACCAGGACAGGGGCCGCAATCAGCCCCAGCATTTT
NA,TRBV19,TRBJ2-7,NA,CASSPSERYEQYF,TGTGCCAGTAGCCCCTCCGAACGATACGAGCAGTACTTC
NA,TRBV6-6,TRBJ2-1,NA,CASSYSFGAGREQFF,TGTGCCAGCAGTTACTCGTTCGGGGCTGGTAGGGAGCAGTTCTTC
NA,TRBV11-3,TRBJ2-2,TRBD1,CASSLGQGRPGELFF,TGTGCCAGCAGCCTCGGACAGGGAAGGCCCGGGGAGCTGTTTTTT
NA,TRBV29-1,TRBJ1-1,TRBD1,CSVWTGGLNTEAFF,TGCAGCGTTTGGACAGGGGGCCTTAACACTGAAGCTTTCTTT
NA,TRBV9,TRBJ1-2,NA,CASAGGTSYGYTF,TGTGCCAGCGCCGGCGGGACAAGTTATGGCTACACCTTC
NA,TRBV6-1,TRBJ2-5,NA,CASSEVGPGAQYF,TGTGCCAGCAGTGAAGTGGGCCCCGGGGCCCAGTACTTC
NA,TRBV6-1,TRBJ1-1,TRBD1,CASRATGDTEAFF,TGTGCCAGCAGGGCCACAGGGGACACTGAAGCTTTCTTT
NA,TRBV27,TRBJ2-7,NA,CASSLGGTIGLEQYF,TGTGCCAGCAGTTTAGGCGGGACAATCGGGCTGGAGCAGTACTTC
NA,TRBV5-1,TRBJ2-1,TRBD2,CASSRSIAGGGWNEQFF,TGCGCCAGCAGCCGCTCGATTGCGGGAGGGGGTTGGAATGAGCAGTTCTTC
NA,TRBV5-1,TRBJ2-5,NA,CASTPAAGSKETQYF,TGCGCCAGCACCCCGGCCGCGGGGTCGAAAGAGACCCAGTACTTC
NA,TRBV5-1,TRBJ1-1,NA,CASSPFPPGPGADTEAFF,TGCGCCAGCAGCCCGTTCCCACCGGGGCCCGGGGCCGACACTGAAGCTTTCTTT
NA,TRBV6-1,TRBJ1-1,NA,CASSPFVNTEAFF,TGTGCCAGCAGTCCGTTTGTGAACACTGAAGCTTTCTTT
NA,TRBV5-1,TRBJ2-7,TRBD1,CASSSAVGQGRREQYF,TGCGCCAGCAGCTCCGCTGTTGGACAGGGGCGCCGGGAGCAGTACTTC
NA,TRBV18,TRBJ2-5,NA,CASSPINQETQYF,TGTGCCAGCTCACCAATAAACCAAGAGACCCAGTACTTC
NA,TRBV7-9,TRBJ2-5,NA,CASSSPAVQETQYF,TGTGCCAGCAGCTCTCCAGCGGTCCAAGAGACCCAGTACTTC
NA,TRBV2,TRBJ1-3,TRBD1,CASTRTGGLASGNTIYF,TGTGCCAGCACCAGGACAGGGGGCCTTGCCTCTGGAAACACCATATATTTT
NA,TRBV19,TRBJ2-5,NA,CASSIGARRQQQETQYF,TGTGCCAGTAGTATAGGGGCGCGGAGACAGCAACAAGAGACCCAGTACTTC
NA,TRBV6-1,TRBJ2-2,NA,CASRIYEGTGELFF,TGTGCCAGCAGAATCTATGAGGGCACCGGGGAGCTGTTTTTT
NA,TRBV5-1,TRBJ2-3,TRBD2,CASSLEVGGSTQYF,TGCGCCAGCAGCTTGGAAGTGGGCGGGAGTACGCAGTATTTT
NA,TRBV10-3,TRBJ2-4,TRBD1,CAISEGTGVGAKNIQYF,TGTGCCATCAGTGAAGGGACAGGGGTCGGAGCCAAAAACATTCAGTACTTC
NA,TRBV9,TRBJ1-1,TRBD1,CASSVDPRGRWTEAFF,TGTGCCAGCAGCGTAGATCCGAGGGGGCGTTGGACTGAAGCTTTCTTT
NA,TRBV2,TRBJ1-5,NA,CASSEQSSNQPQHF,TGTGCCAGCAGTGAACAGTCTAGCAATCAGCCCCAGCATTTT
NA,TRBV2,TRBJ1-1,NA,CASNPDPPNTEAFF,TGTGCCAGCAACCCGGACCCCCCTAACACTGAAGCTTTCTTT
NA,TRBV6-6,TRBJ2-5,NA,CASSYSRGEETQYF,TGTGCCAGCAGTTACTCGAGAGGGGAAGAGACCCAGTACTTC
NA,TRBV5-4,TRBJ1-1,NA,CASSWGTTANTEAFF,TGTGCCAGCAGCTGGGGGACGACAGCGAACACTGAAGCTTTCTTT
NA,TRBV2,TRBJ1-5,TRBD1,CASSEGDRGNQPQHF,TGTGCCAGCAGTGAAGGGGACAGGGGCAATCAGCCCCAGCATTTT
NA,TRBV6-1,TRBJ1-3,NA,CASTKLDLSGNTIYF,TGTGCCAGCACCAAGCTTGACCTCTCTGGAAACACCATATATTTT
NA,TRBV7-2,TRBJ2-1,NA,CASSLWQGPYNEQFF,TGTGCCAGCAGCTTATGGCAGGGGCCCTACAATGAGCAGTTCTTC
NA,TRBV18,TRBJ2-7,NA,CASSPNTGRYEQYF,TGTGCCAGCTCACCAAACACAGGGCGGTACGAGCAGTACTTC
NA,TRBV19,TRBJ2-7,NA,CASSAGGVSSYEQYF,TGTGCCAGTAGTGCGGGCGGGGTCAGCTCCTACGAGCAGTACTTC
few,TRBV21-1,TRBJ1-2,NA,CASLPGTSYGYTF,TGTGCCAGTCTGCCAGGGACGAGCTATGGCTACACCTTC
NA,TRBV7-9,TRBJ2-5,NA,CASSFHTSGETQYF,TGTGCCAGCAGCTTCCACACCTCCGGAGAGACCCAGTACTTC
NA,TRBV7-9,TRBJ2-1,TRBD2,CASSPSRPQLAGEPNEQFF,TGTGCCAGCAGCCCCTCCCGGCCTCAACTAGCGGGAGAGCCCAATGAGCAGTTCTTC
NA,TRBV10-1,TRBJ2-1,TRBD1,CASIKGASVYEQFF,TGCGCCAGCATTAAGGGGGCGTCAGTATATGAGCAGTTCTTC
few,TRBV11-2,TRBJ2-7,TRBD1,CASSHPGTGEAYEQYF,TGTGCCAGCAGCCACCCCGGGACAGGGGAAGCCTACGAGCAGTACTTC
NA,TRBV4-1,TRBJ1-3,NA,CASSQGELGNTIYF,TGCGCCAGCAGCCAAGGTGAACTTGGAAACACCATATATTTT
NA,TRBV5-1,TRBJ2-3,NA,CASSNADTQYF,TGCGCCAGCAGCAATGCAGATACGCAGTATTTT
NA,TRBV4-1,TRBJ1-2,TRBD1,CASSQAQGVGYGYTF,TGCGCCAGCAGCCAAGCCCAGGGGGTCGGCTATGGCTACACCTTC
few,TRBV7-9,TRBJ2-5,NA,CASSPSSETQYF,TGTGCCAGCAGCCCGTCGTCGGAGACCCAGTACTTC
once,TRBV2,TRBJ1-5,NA,CASSGGSQPQHF,TGTGCCAGCAGTGGGGGAAGCCAGCCCCAGCATTTT
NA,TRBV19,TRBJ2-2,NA,CASNPTPGTGELFF,TGTGCCAGCAACCCAACTCCAGGGACCGGGGAGCTGTTTTTT
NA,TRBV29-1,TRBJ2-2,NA,CSVEVGGAGSGELFF,TGCAGCGTTGAAGTAGGAGGGGCGGGCTCCGGGGAGCTGTTTTTT